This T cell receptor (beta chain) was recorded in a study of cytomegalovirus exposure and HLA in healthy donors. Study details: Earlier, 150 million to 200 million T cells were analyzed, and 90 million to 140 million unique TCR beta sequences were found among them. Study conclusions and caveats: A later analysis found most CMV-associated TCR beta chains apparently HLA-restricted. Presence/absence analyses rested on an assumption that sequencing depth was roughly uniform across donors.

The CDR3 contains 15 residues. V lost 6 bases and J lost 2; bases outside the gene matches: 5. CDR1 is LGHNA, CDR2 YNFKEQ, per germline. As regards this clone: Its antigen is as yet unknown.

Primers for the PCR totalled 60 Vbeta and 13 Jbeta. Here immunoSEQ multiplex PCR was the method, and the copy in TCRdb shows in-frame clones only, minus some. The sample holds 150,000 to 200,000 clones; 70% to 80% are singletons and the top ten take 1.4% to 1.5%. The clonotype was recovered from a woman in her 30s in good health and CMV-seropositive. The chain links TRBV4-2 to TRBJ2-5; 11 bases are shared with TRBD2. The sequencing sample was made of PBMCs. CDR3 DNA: TGTGCCAGCAGACCCGGGACTAGCGGACAAGAGACCCAGTACTTC. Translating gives CASRPGTSGQETQYF.